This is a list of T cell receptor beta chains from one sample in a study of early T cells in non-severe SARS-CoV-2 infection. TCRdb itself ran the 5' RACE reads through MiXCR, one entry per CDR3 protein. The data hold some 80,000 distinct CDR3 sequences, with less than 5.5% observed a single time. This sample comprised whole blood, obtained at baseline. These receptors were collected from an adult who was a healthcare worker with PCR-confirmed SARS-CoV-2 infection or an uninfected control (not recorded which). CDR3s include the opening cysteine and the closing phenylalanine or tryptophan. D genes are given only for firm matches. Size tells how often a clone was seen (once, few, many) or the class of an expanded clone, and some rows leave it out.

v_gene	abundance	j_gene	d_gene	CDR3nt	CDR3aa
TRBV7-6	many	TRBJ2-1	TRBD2	TGTGCCAGCAGCCCGTCGGGGACTAGGAATATTTTGGGTGCCCCGAATGAGCAGTTCTTC	CASSPSGTRNILGAPNEQFF
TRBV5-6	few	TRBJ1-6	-	TGTGCCAGCAGCTTGTTTACAGGGCATAATTCACCCCTCCACTTT	CASSLFTGHNSPLHF
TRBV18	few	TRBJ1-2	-	TGTGCCAGCTCACCAAGCGCTCCCGATACCTTTAACTATGGCTACACCTTC	CASSPSAPDTFNYGYTF
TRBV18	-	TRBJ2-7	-	TGTGCCAGCTCACCGAGGGACGGCTCCTACGAGCAGTACTTC	CASSPRDGSYEQYF
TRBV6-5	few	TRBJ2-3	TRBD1	TGTGCCAGCAGGTCGACAGGGGGATTGGATACGCAGTATTTT	CASRSTGGLDTQYF
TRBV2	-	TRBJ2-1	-	TGTGCCAGCAGTTATGGGCCCTACAATGAGCAGTTCTTC	CASSYGPYNEQFF
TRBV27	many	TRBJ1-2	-	TGTGCCAGCAGTTTTTCGGGGGATGCTAACTATGGCTACACCTTC	CASSFSGDANYGYTF
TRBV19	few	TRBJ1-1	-	TGTGCCAGTAGTATAGCGCAGGCTGGGAACACTGAAGCTTTCTTT	CASSIAQAGNTEAFF
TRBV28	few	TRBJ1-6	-	TGTGCCAGCAGTTTACCCTTAAATTCACCCCTCCACTTT	CASSLPLNSPLHF
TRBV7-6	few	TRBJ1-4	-	TGTGCCAGCAGCTTATCACAGGGCAGTGCTAATGAAAAACTGTTTTTT	CASSLSQGSANEKLFF
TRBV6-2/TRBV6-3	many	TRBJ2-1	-	TGTGCCACCGGGCCCAATGGGGGGAATGAGCAGTTCTTC	CATGPNGGNEQFF
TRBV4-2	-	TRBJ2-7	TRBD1	TGTGCCAGCAGCCCGGGACAGGGGCCCCACGAGCAGTACTTC	CASSPGQGPHEQYF
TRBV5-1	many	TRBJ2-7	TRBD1	TGCGCCAGCAGCACGACAGGGGCCCCCTCGTACGAGCAGTACTTC	CASSTTGAPSYEQYF
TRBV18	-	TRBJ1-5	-	TGTGCCAGCTCATTTGCCGGCCCCAATCAGCCCCAGCATTTT	CASSFAGPNQPQHF
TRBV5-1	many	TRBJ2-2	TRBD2	TGCGCCAGCAGCCAAAGTCCGGGACTAGCGGGAGGGCTGAAGAACACCGGGGAGCTGTTTTTT	CASSQSPGLAGGLKNTGELFF
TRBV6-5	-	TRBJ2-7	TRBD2	TGTGCCAGCAGTACCCCGGGACTAGGATCCTACGAGCAGTACTTC	CASSTPGLGSYEQYF
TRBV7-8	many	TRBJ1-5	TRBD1	TGTGCCAGCAGCTTAGACCGGGACAGAAATCAGCCCCAGCATTTT	CASSLDRDRNQPQHF
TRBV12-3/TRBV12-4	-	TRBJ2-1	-	TGTGCCAGCAACCTGAATAGCGTTGAGCAGTTCTTC	CASNLNSVEQFF
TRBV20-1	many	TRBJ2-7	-	TGCAGTGCAAAAAGAAATACCTACGAGCAGTACTTC	CSAKRNTYEQYF
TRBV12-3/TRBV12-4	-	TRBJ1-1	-	TGTGCCAGCAGTGGGATGGGTTTCGGGAACACTGAAGCTTTCTTT	CASSGMGFGNTEAFF
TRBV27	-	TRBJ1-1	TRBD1	TGTGCCAGCAGCTCCCTTTCGACAGGGGGCCTGGGCACTGAAGCTTTCTTT	CASSSLSTGGLGTEAFF
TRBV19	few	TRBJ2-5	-	TGTGCCAGTAGTATATGGGCAGGGTCGGAGACCCAGTACTTC	CASSIWAGSETQYF
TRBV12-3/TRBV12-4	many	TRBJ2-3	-	TGTGCCAGCAGTTTAGCGGTTAGGTTCACAGATACGCAGTATTTT	CASSLAVRFTDTQYF
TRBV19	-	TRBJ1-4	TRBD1	TGTGCCAGTAGGACGGACAGGGGGGCCAATGAAAAACTGTTTTTT	CASRTDRGANEKLFF
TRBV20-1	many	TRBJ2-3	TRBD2	TGCAGTGCCTCCCCCCTAGCGGGAGGGGCAGATACGCAGTATTTT	CSASPLAGGADTQYF
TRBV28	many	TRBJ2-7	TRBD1	TGTGCCAGCGGGTCGGACAGGGGAAACTACGAGCAGTACTTC	CASGSDRGNYEQYF
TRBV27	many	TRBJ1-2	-	TGTGCCAGCAGTTTTATGGGCCAGGAGGAATATGGCTACACCTTC	CASSFMGQEEYGYTF
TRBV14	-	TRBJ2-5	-	TGTGCCAGCAGCCAGATCCAAGAGACCCAGTACTTC	CASSQIQETQYF
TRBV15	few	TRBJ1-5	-	TGTGCCACCAGCAGAGATCTCGTAAGGGGCAATCAGCCCCAGCATTTT	CATSRDLVRGNQPQHF
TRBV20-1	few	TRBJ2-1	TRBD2	TGCAGGGGGGGGACTCAACTCGAGGACTATTTAAGTGAGCAGTTCTTC	CRGGTQLEDYLSEQFF
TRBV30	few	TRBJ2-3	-	TGTGCCTGGAGTGTACTGGGGGCAGCAGATACGCAGTATTTT	CAWSVLGAADTQYF
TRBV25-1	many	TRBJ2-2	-	TGTGCCAGCAGTGAATTGGGGACATTGAACACCGGGGAGCTGTTTTTT	CASSELGTLNTGELFF
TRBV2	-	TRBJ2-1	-	TGTGCCAGCACGCCCACGAGCTCCTACAATGAGCAGTTCTTC	CASTPTSSYNEQFF
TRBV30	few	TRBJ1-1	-	TGTGCCTGGACCAGGGACACTGAAGCTTTCTTT	CAWTRDTEAFF
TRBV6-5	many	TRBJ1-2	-	TGTGCCAGCAGTTTTCAGGGGAAGGTCGGCTACACCTTC	CASSFQGKVGYTF
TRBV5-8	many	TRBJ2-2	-	TGTGCCAGCAGCTTGGACAGTTCGAACACCGGGGAGCTGTTTTTT	CASSLDSSNTGELFF
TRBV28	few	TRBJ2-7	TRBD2	TGTGCCAGCAGTTTGGGCAAGCGGGAGACTCCCTACGAGCAGTACTTC	CASSLGKRETPYEQYF